This TCR beta chain comes out of a study of shared clonotypes between healthy human individuals. Findings of the study overall: Non-shared clonotypes had lower generation probabilities than those shared by all four donors.

CDR3 length equals 13 residues. V gave up 0 bases and J gave up 4 bases, with 9 bases separating them. Germline lookup yields CDR1 GTSNPN and CDR2 SVGIG (reference sequence). Using immunoSEQ multiplex PCR, the repertoire was profiled, and TCRdb retains in-frame clones only, with some absent. The sample shows roughly 2,300,000 clones, just under 95% of them seen only once. Remarks on this clone: Its antigen is unknown.

Naive CD45RA+ and memory CD45RA-negative subsets were split from CD4+ cells. The chain joins TRBV30 to TRBJ2-5; tentative D call: TRBD2 (5 bases). Sequencing was carried out using naive CD4+ T cells from PBMCs. The subset: CD45RA+ positively selected. The sequence was obtained from a man younger than 35 in good health. Some clones in this sample may be carry-over from other donors' samples. The CDR3 protein is CAWSVGRTETQYF. The DNA for the CDR3 is TGTGCCTGGAGTGTAGGGAGAACAGAGACCCAGTACTTC.